The 21 T cell receptor beta chains below all came from one sample that was sequenced in a study of technical replicates of blood from a handful of donors. Libraries were prepared by immunoSEQ multiplex PCR; TCRdb keeps only in-frame clonotypes and omits some of them. The sample yields under 95,000 clones, about 95% seen once. The sample taken for sequencing was T cells isolated from PBMCs. Receptor source: a human donor in good health.

This chain joins TRBV5-4 and TRBJ2-3, with 15 bases aligning to TRBD2. J gave up 2 bases and V 3 bases, and 7 bases lay outside the gene matches. The CDR3 totals 18 residues. CDR1 and CDR2 from the germline V gene are SGHNT and YYREEE (reference sequence). In DNA form, the CDR3 reads TGTGCCAGCAGCTGGGGACTAGCGGGAGGACAACCCACAGATACGCAGTATTTT. Its translation is CASSWGLAGGQPTDTQYF.

Concerning this clone: The final CDR3 position lacks the conserved phenylalanine or tryptophan, pointing to a likely read error. The rearrangement joins TRBV6-5 to TRBJ2-7; D is perhaps TRBD2 (6 bases). Germline values: CDR1 MNHEY, CDR2 SVGAGI. The length of the CDR3 is 15 residues. Trimming shortened V by 6 bases and J by 4 bases, and 19 bases separated the two germline ends. The CDR3 DNA is TGTGCCAGCAGGTATCTGCAGGGAGGCTCGTACGAGCAGTACCTC. Protein: CASRYLQGGSYEQYL.

This clone has only one observation. The chain uses TRBV6-1 and TRBJ2-4; TRBD2 matches 8 bases. V was pared by 3 bases and J by 8 bases, with 9 bases of the junction left unmatched. Germline CDR1 MNHNS, CDR2 SASEGT. The CDR3 consists of 15 residues. The CDR3 DNA follows: TGTGCCAGCAGTGATAAACTAGCGGATCTTGACATTCAGTACTTC. Residues: CASSDKLADLDIQYF.

V and J are TRBV20-1 and TRBJ2-1, with D tentatively TRBD2 (6 bases). CDR1 and CDR2 (germline): DFQATT, SNEGSKA (reference sequence). Between the trimmed V and J ends, which lost 3 bases and 9 bases, there was a span of 9 bases. CDR3 length equals 11 residues. The DNA for the CDR3 is TGCAGTGCTAGTTCGGGGGTTGAGCAGTTCTTC. Encoded protein: CSASSGVEQFF.

The rearrangement joins TRBV5-4 to TRBJ1-3; TRBD1 aligns across 7 bases. This CDR3 comprises 16 residues. Per the germline V gene, CDR1 is SGHNT and CDR2 is YYREEE (reference sequence). J was trimmed by 2 bases and V by 0 bases; bases with no gene match: 5. The CDR3 nucleotides are TGTGCCAGCAGCTTGGCCGGCAGGGGGGCTGGAAACACCATATATTTT. It is translated as CASSLAGRGAGNTIYF.

This clone has only a few counts. The rearrangement uses TRBV6-6 and TRBJ1-2; 7 positions match TRBD1. Germline-derived CDR1 and CDR2 are MNHNY and SVGAGI (reference sequence). The CDR3 consists of 14 residues. J lost 5 bases, V lost 6 bases, and 9 bases had no gene match. As DNA, the CDR3 is TGTGCCAGCAGCTCAAGTCAACAGGGGTATGGCTACACCTTC. It encodes CASSSSQQGYGYTF.

CDR3 loop: CASSITGLDTEAFF. In DNA form, the CDR3 reads TGTGCCAGCAGTATTACAGGGTTGGACACTGAAGCTTTCTTT. This chain joins TRBV6-5 and TRBJ1-1; TRBD1 might be the D (6 bases). V gave up 5 bases and J gave up 3 bases, with 13 bases separating them. The germline gives CDR1 MNHEY, CDR2 SVGAGI. This CDR3 is built from 14 residues.

This clone has only one observation. CDR3 residues: CASSWGLAGGWYNEQFF. CDR3 DNA: TGTGCCAGCAGTTGGGGACTAGCGGGAGGATGGTACAATGAGCAGTTCTTC. V is TRBV28 and J is TRBJ2-1; 15 bases are a match to TRBD2. This CDR3 is 17 amino acids long. J gave up 4 bases and V 4 bases, and 5 bases lay outside the gene matches. In germline, CDR1 is MDHEN, CDR2 SYDVKM.

This clone was counted a single time. This chain links TRBV5-4 with TRBJ2-1; 9 bases align to TRBD2. Germline CDR1 is SGHNT and CDR2 is YYREEE (reference sequence). V was pared by 2 bases and J by 9 bases, with 9 bases of the junction left unmatched. The CDR3 sequence is 15 residues long. The CDR3 sequence: CASSLGLAGSGEQFF. Here the CDR3 DNA reads TGTGCCAGCAGCTTAGGGCTAGCGGGATCGGGTGAGCAGTTCTTC.

The rearrangement links TRBV27 to TRBJ1-2, with 8 bases aligning to TRBD1. From germline, CDR1 is MNHEY and CDR2 SMNVEV (reference sequence). V shed 3 bases and J 2 bases; nucleotides not matched to a gene: 11. This CDR3 has 17 residues. CDR3 nucleotides: TGTGCCAGCAGTTTTCACAGGGGGGACTCTTACAACTATGGCTACACCTTC. This translates into CASSFHRGDSYNYGYTF.

The chain couples TRBV30 to TRBJ2-5, with 10 bases lining up with TRBD2. The V gene's germline CDR1 is GTSNPN and CDR2 SVGIG (reference sequence). The V gene end was trimmed by 0 bases and the J gene end by 2 bases; junction bases not matched to a gene: 3. CDR3 length: 15 residues. CDR3 amino acids: CAWSVLAGFQETQYF. In nucleotides, the CDR3 is TGTGCCTGGAGTGTACTAGCGGGATTTCAAGAGACCCAGTACTTC.

The V call is TRBV19, the J call TRBJ1-1; no reliable D call. CDR1 LNHDA and CDR2 SQIVND come from the germline V gene (reference sequence). The V and J ends lost 3 bases and 1 base respectively, with 6 bases between them. This CDR3 has 13 residues. The DNA of the CDR3 is TGTGCCAGTAGTATTTCTCCGAACACTGAAGCTTTCTTT. Encoded protein: CASSISPNTEAFF. Drawing the rest from reference TRBV19 and TRBJ1-1, the complete variable domain is DGGITQSPKYLFRKEGQNVTLSCEQNLNHDAMYWYRQDPGQGLRLIYYSQIVNDFQKGDIAEGYSVSREKKESFPLTVTSAQKNPTAFYLCASSISPNTEAFFGQGTRLTVV.

This clone appeared a single time. The V and J genes are TRBV5-1 and TRBJ2-1; 11 bases fit TRBD2. Germline CDR1 is SGHRS and CDR2 is YFSETQ. This CDR3 has 15 residues. The trim removed 2 bases at V and 6 bases at J, leaving 4 bases unmatched. CDR3 in amino acids: CASSFSGRASNEQFF. CDR3 in DNA: TGCGCCAGCAGCTTTAGCGGGAGGGCCTCCAATGAGCAGTTCTTC.

The rearrangement links TRBV27 to TRBJ2-7, with no clear D. The V end lost 6 bases, the J end lost 4 bases, and 19 bases lay between the germline ends. The CDR3 covers 15 residues. Germline CDR1 MNHEY, CDR2 SMNVEV (reference sequence). The CDR3: CASSKSLRQVYEQYF. CDR3 in DNA: TGTGCCAGCAGCAAAAGTCTCAGGCAGGTGTACGAGCAGTACTTC.

The chain employs TRBV27 and TRBJ2-7; 11 bases fit TRBD1. Germline trimming cut 5 bases from V and 6 bases from J; bases unmatched to any gene: 9. There are 15 residues in the CDR3. From germline, CDR1 is MNHEY and CDR2 SMNVEV (reference sequence). Here the CDR3 DNA reads TGTGCCAGCAGTCCCCGGACAGGGGGCCTGGGCGAGCAGTACTTC. This encodes CASSPRTGGLGEQYF.

This clone was seen only once. This chain uses TRBV14 with TRBJ2-7; TRBD1 matches at 9 bases. This CDR3 has 15 amino acids. CDR1 and CDR2 from the germline V gene are SGHDN and FVKESK. V gave up 1 base and J gave up 2 bases; unmatched junction bases: 3. The CDR3 nucleotides are TGTGCCAGCAGCCAAGTGCGGACAGGGGCCTACGAGCAGTACTTC. Protein product: CASSQVRTGAYEQYF.

V gene TRBV28 combines with J gene TRBJ2-7; 12 bases fit TRBD2. V shed 6 bases, J shed 2 bases, and the junction held 14 bases outside the gene matches. The germline CDR1 and CDR2 sequences are MDHEN and SYDVKM. The CDR3 totals 18 residues. CDR3 nucleotide sequence: TGTGCCAGCAGACACCAAACCCAGTCTAGCGGGAGGGCCTACGAGCAGTACTTC. This encodes CASRHQTQSSGRAYEQYF.

This clone has just a few counts. The chain couples TRBV19 to TRBJ1-1, with D maybe TRBD1 (5 bases). Germline values: CDR1 LNHDA, CDR2 SQIVND (reference sequence). Trimming left V 3 bases short and J 3 bases short, with 8 bases between. The CDR3 is 13 amino acids. The CDR3 region is CASSMTGDTEAFF. The CDR3, as DNA: TGTGCCAGTAGTATGACGGGGGACACTGAAGCTTTCTTT. The full variable domain, with the rest looked up from reference TRBV19 and TRBJ1-1, is DGGITQSPKYLFRKEGQNVTLSCEQNLNHDAMYWYRQDPGQGLRLIYYSQIVNDFQKGDIAEGYSVSREKKESFPLTVTSAQKNPTAFYLCASSMTGDTEAFFGQGTRLTVV.

The J gene is TRBJ1-4, the V gene TRBV4-1; a possible D gene is TRBD1 (6 bases). The CDR3 has 16 residues. V was clipped by 3 bases and J by 0 bases, with 11 bases between them. The germline CDR1 and CDR2 sequences are MGHRA and YSYEKL. The DNA of the CDR3 is TGCGCCAGCAGCCAGCACAGGGTTCCAACTAATGAAAAACTGTTTTTT. This gives the protein CASSQHRVPTNEKLFF.

The chain recombines TRBV5-4 with TRBJ2-7; 7 nucleotides align to TRBD1. The CDR3 consists of 14 residues. Germline V gives CDR1 SGHNT, CDR2 YYREEE (reference sequence). V shed 7 bases and J 2 bases; nucleotides not matched to a gene: 9. The CDR3 coding sequence is TGTGCCAGCGGCCGACAGGGTGGCCCCTACGAGCAGTACTTC. Amino acid sequence: CASGRQGGPYEQYF.

This clone came up a few times. The gene calls are TRBV29-1 and TRBJ1-1; 12 nucleotides agree with TRBD1. The CDR3 spans 17 residues. V dropped 4 bases and J dropped 4; count of bases not matched to a gene: 13. CDR1 is SQVTM and CDR2 is ANQGSEA in the germline V gene. As DNA, the CDR3 is TGCAGCGTTGCCCTTCCGGGACAGGGGGCCAGGAGCACTGAAGCTTTCTTT. As protein: CSVALPGQGARSTEAFF.